Here is one T cell receptor (beta chain) with its context. This sample was taken from a study of shared clonotypes between healthy human individuals. Using immunoSEQ multiplex PCR, the repertoire was profiled, and TCRdb retains in-frame clones only, with some absent. This repertoire shows about 2 million clones, just under 95% found once; its top ten account for more than 0.95%. CDR3 length: 17 amino acids. The germline V and J ends were trimmed by 4 bases and 0 bases, with 13 bases remaining between them. Germline-derived CDR1 and CDR2 are SGHAT and FQNNGV. CD8 cells regarded as naive lacked CD45RO, were positively chosen for CCR7, and omitted terminally differentiated effector memory CD45RA+ cells.

This receptor was obtained from a man between 18 and 35 years old in good health. The sequenced sample was naive CD8+ T cells sorted from blood. The chain joins TRBV11-2 to TRBJ1-6, with D possibly TRBD1 on 5 matching bases. CDR3 in DNA: TGTGCCAGCAGCTCCCAGACAGTTTACTCCTATAATTCACCCCTCCACTTT. This encodes CASSSQTVYSYNSPLHF.